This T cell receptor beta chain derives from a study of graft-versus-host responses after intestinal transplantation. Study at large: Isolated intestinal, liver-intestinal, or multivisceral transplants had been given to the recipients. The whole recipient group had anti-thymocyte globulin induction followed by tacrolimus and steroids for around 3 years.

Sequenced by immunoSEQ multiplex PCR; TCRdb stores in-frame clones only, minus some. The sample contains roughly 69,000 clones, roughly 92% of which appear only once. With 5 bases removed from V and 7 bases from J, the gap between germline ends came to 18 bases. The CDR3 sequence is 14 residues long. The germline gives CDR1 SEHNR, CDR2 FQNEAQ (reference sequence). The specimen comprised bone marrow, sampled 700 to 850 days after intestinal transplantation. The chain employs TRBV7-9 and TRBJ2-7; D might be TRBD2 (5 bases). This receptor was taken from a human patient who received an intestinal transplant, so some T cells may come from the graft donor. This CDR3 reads CASSPDILAGEQYF. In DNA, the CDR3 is TGTGCCAGCAGCCCAGACATTCTAGCTGGTGAGCAGTACTTC.